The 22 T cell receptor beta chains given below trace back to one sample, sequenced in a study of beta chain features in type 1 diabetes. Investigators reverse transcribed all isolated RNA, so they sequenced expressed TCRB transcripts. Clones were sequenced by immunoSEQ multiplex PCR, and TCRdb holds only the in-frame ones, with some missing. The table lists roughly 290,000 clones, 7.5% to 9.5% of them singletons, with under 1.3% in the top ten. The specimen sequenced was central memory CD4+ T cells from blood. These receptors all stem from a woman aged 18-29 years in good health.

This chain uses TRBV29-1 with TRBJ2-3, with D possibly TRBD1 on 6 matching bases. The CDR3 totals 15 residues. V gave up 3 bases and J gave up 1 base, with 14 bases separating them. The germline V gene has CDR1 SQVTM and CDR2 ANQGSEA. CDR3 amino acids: CSVDVTGPRTDTQYF. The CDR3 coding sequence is TGCAGCGTTGACGTAACAGGGCCTCGCACAGATACGCAGTATTTT.

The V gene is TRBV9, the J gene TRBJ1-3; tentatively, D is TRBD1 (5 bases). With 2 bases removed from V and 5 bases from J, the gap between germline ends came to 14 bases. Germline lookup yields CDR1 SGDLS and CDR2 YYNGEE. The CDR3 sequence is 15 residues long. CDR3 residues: CASSVGDSLRNTIYF. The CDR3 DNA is TGTGCCAGCAGCGTGGGGGACTCTTTAAGAAACACCATATATTTT.

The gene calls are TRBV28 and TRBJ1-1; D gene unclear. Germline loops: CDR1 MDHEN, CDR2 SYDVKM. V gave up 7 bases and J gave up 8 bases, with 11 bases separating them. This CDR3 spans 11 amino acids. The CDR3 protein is CASTSPNEAFF. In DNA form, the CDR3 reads TGTGCCAGCACGTCCCCCAACGAAGCTTTCTTT.

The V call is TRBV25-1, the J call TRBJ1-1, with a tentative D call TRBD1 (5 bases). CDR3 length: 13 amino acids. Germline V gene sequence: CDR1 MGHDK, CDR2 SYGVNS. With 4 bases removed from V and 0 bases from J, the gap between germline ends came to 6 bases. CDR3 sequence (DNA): TGTGCCAGCAGTGGACAGATGAACACTGAAGCTTTCTTT. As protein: CASSGQMNTEAFF.

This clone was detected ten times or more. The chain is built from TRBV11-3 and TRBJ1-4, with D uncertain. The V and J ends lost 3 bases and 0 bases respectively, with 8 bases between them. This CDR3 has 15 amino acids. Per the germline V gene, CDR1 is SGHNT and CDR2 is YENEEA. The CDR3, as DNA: TGTGCCAGCAGCTTGCAGGTGGCAACTAATGAAAAACTGTTTTTT. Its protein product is CASSLQVATNEKLFF.

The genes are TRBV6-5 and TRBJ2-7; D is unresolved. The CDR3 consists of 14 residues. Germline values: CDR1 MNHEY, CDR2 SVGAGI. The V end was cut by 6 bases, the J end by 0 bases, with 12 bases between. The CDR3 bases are TGTGCCAGCAGCCTCTCCAGGAGCTCCTACGAGCAGTACGTC. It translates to CASSLSRSSYEQYV.

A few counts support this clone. CDR3 bases: TGTGCCATCAGTGGGACTTACACAGATACGCAGTATTTT. Its translation: CAISGTYTDTQYF. This sequence joins TRBV10-3 and TRBJ2-3; a weak D match, TRBD2 (5 bases). Deletions cut 4 bases from V and 2 bases from J, with 7 bases between. This CDR3 spans 13 amino acids. Germline V lookup: CDR1 ENHRY, CDR2 SYGVKD.

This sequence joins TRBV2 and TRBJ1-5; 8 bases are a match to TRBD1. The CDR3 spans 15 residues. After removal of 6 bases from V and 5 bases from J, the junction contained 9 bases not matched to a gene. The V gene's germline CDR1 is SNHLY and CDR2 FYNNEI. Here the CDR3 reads CASRNYRGADQPQHF. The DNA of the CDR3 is TGTGCCAGCAGAAACTACAGGGGGGCCGATCAGCCCCAGCATTTT.

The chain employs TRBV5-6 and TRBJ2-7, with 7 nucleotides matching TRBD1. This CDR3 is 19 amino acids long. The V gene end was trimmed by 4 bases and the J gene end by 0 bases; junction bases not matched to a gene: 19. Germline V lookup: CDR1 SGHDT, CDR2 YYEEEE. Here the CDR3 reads CASSRYMPGDSSSSYEQYV. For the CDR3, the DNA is TGTGCCAGCAGCCGTTACATGCCCGGGGACAGCTCGAGCTCCTACGAGCAGTACGTC.

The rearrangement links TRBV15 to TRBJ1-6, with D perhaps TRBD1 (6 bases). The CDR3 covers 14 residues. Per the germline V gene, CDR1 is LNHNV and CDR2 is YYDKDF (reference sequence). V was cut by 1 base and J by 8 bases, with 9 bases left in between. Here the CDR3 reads CATSRGDTYSPLHF. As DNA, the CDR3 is TGTGCCACCAGCAGAGGGGACACTTATTCACCCCTCCACTTT. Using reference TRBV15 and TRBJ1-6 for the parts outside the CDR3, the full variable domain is DAMVIQNPRYQVTQFGKPVTLSCSQTLNHNVMYWYQQKSSQAPKLLFHYYDKDFNNEADTPDNFQSRRPNTSFCFLDIRSPGLGDTAMYLCATSRGDTYSPLHFGNGTRLTVT.

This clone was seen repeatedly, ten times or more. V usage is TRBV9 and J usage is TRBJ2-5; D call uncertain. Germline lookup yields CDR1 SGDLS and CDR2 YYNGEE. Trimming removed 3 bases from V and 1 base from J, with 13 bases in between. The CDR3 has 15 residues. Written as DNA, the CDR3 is TGTGCCAGCAGCGCCCGGTGGTCTATCCAAGAGACCCAGTACTTC. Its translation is CASSARWSIQETQYF.

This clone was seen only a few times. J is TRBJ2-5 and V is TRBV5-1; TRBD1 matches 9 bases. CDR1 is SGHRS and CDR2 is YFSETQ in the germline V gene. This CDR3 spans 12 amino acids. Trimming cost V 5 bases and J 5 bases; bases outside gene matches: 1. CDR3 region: CASRQGAETQYF. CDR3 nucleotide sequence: TGCGCCAGCAGACAGGGGGCCGAGACCCAGTACTTC. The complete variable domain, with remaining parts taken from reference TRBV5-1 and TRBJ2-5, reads KAGVTQTPRYLIKTRGQQVTLSCSPISGHRSVSWYQQTPGQGLQFLFEYFSETQRNKGNFPGRFSGRQFSNSRSEMNVSTLELGDSALYLCASRQGAETQYFGPGTRLLVL.

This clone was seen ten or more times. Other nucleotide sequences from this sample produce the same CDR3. The CDR3 sequence is CASSEQGETYEQYF. The CDR3 nucleotides are TGTGCCAGCAGTGAACAGGGGGAAACCTACGAGCAGTACTTC. The chain is built from TRBV2 and TRBJ2-7; 7 nucleotides line up with TRBD1. The CDR3 is 14 residues long. Germline V CDR1 and CDR2: SNHLY, FYNNEI. The V segment lost 2 bases and the J segment 2 bases; nucleotides outside the gene matches: 3.

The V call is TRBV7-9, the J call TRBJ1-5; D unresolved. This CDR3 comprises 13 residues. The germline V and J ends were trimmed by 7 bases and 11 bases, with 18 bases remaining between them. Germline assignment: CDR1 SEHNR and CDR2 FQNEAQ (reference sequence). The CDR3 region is CASTGYGGQSQHF. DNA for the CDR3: TGTGCCAGCACTGGATATGGAGGGCAGTCCCAGCATTTT.

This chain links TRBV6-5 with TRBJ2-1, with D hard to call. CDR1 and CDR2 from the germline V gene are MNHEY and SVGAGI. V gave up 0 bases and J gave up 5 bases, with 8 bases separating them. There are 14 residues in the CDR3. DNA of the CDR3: TGTGCCAGCAGTTACTCGAACTGGGACAATGAGCAGTTCTTC. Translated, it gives CASSYSNWDNEQFF.

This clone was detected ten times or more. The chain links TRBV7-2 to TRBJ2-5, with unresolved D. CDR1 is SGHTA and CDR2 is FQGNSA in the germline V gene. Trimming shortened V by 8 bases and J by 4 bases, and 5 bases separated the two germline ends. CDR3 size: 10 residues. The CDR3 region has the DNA TGTGCCAGCGGTCGAGAGACCCAGTACTTC. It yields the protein CASGRETQYF.

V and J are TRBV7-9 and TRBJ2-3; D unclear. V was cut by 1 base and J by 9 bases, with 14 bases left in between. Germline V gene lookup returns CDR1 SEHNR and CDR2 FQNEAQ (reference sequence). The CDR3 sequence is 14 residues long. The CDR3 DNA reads TGTGCCAGCAGCTTAGAATTTGAGCAACGGACGCAGTATTTT. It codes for CASSLEFEQRTQYF.

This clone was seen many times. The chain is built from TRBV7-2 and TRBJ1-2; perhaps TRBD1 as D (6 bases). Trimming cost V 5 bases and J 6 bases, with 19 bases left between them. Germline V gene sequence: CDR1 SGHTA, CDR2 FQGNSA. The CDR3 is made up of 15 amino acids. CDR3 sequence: CASSMYLQGRNGYTF. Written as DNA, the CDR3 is TGTGCCAGCAGCATGTATTTACAGGGAAGGAATGGCTACACCTTC.

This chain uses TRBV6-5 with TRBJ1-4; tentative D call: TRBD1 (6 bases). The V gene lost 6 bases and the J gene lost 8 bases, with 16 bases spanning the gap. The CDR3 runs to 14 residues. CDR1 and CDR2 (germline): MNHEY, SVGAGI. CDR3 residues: CASRESGEGEKLFF. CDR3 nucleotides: TGTGCCAGCAGGGAATCAGGGGAGGGGGAAAAACTGTTTTTT.

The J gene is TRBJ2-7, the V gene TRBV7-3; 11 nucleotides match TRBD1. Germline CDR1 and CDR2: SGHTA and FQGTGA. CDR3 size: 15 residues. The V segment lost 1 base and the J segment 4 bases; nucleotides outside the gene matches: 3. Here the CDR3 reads CASSLSGQGAYEQYF. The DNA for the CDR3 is TGTGCCAGCAGCTTAAGTGGACAGGGGGCGTACGAGCAGTACTTC.

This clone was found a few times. CDR3: CASSSPGGGRGHQPQHF. Written as DNA, the CDR3 is TGTGCCAGCAGCTCCCCTGGGGGTGGGAGGGGGCATCAGCCCCAGCATTTT. The V call is TRBV7-2, the J call TRBJ1-5, with TRBD1 matching 7 bases. CDR3 length: 17 amino acids. V shed 4 bases and J 5 bases; nucleotides not matched to a gene: 14. Germline lookup yields CDR1 SGHTA and CDR2 FQGNSA.

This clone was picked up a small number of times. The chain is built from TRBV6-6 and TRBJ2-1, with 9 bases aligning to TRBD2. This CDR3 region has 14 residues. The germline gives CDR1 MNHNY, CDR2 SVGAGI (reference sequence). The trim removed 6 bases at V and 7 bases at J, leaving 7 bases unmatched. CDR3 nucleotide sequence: TGTGCCAGCAGGGCGGGACTAGCAGGGAATGAGCAGTTCTTC. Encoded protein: CASRAGLAGNEQFF.